The next 19 T cell receptor beta chains were all read from a single sample in a study of blood T cell repertoires in COVID-19. Profiling relied on immunoSEQ multiplex PCR, and the TCRdb table lists in-frame clones only, not all of them. The table lists under 200,000 clones, roughly 90% of them singletons. Sequencing was performed on peripheral blood. The receptors derive from a man aged 18 to 29 with COVID-19, enrolled during active disease.

The chain joins TRBV19 to TRBJ2-1; 11 nucleotides agree with TRBD2. Per germline, CDR1 LNHDA and CDR2 SQIVND (reference sequence). The length of the CDR3 is 13 residues. After removal of 8 bases from V and 7 bases from J, the junction contained 4 bases not matched to a gene. Here the CDR3 DNA reads TGTGCCAGTGCGCTAGCGGGAGGAAATGAGCAGTTCTTC. Encoded protein: CASALAGGNEQFF.

The chain uses TRBV2 and TRBJ2-5; the D gene is possibly TRBD1 (5 bases). Trimming shortened V by 11 bases and J by 1 base, and 8 bases separated the two germline ends. This CDR3 is 11 amino acids long. CDR1 is SNHLY and CDR2 is FYNNEI in the germline V gene. The CDR3 sequence is CAGARQETQYF. The CDR3 DNA is TGTGCCGGGGCTCGCCAAGAGACCCAGTACTTC.

This clone was counted only a few times. J is TRBJ2-3 and V is TRBV15; 7 bases match TRBD2. After removal of 0 bases from V and 3 bases from J, the junction contained 3 bases not matched to a gene. This CDR3 contains 15 residues. CDR1 is LNHNV, CDR2 YYDKDF, per germline (reference sequence). CDR3 region: CATSRDGRRTDTQYF. CDR3 DNA: TGTGCCACCAGCAGAGACGGGAGGAGGACAGATACGCAGTATTTT. The whole variable domain, remainder taken from reference TRBV15 and TRBJ2-3, is DAMVIQNPRYQVTQFGKPVTLSCSQTLNHNVMYWYQQKSSQAPKLLFHYYDKDFNNEADTPDNFQSRRPNTSFCFLDIRSPGLGDTAMYLCATSRDGRRTDTQYFGPGTRLTVL.

The V and J genes are TRBV7-6 and TRBJ2-3; D call uncertain. The CDR3 is 14 residues long. The V gene's germline CDR1 is SGHVS and CDR2 FNYEAQ. Trimming removed 2 bases at V and 0 bases at J, with 6 bases between. CDR3 loop: CASSLLLSTDTQYF. The CDR3 coding sequence is TGTGCCAGCAGCTTACTTCTCAGCACAGATACGCAGTATTTT.

This clone has a handful of counts. The J gene is TRBJ2-2, the V gene TRBV9, with D unclear. CDR3 length equals 16 residues. V gave up 0 bases and J gave up 1 base, with 10 bases separating them. The germline V gene has CDR1 SGDLS and CDR2 YYNGEE. CDR3 nucleotides: TGTGCCAGCAGCGTAGTTTCCAGTCAGAACACCGGGGAGCTGTTTTTT. It specifies CASSVVSSQNTGELFF.

This clone was counted once. The chain has TRBV4-1 and TRBJ2-1; possibly TRBD2 for D (5 bases). Germline V CDR1 and CDR2: MGHRA, YSYEKL. The V end was cut by 0 bases, the J end by 5 bases, with 17 bases between. The CDR3 spans 17 residues. CDR3 sequence (DNA): TGCGCCAGCAGCCAAGAACCCAGCGGAGACTTCGACAATGAGCAGTTCTTC. Translation: CASSQEPSGDFDNEQFF.

V and J are TRBV4-1 and TRBJ2-3; D ambiguous. Trimming removed 2 bases at V and 4 bases at J, with 10 bases between. Looked up from germline, CDR1 is MGHRA and CDR2 is YSYEKL. The CDR3 length is 14 residues. Here the CDR3 DNA reads TGCGCCAGCAGCCAACCCCTAACAGCAGATACGCAGTATTTT. As protein: CASSQPLTADTQYF.

The genes are TRBV5-1 and TRBJ2-7; 8 bases match TRBD2. The CDR3 consists of 14 residues. J was trimmed by 3 bases and V by 5 bases; bases with no gene match: 7. Germline V gene data show CDR1 as SGHRS and CDR2 as YFSETQ. CDR3 sequence reads: CASRSTSVDYEQYF. CDR3 nucleotide sequence: TGCGCCAGCAGGTCGACTAGCGTAGACTACGAGCAGTACTTC. Filled out from reference TRBV5-1 and TRBJ2-7, the complete variable domain reads KAGVTQTPRYLIKTRGQQVTLSCSPISGHRSVSWYQQTPGQGLQFLFEYFSETQRNKGNFPGRFSGRQFSNSRSEMNVSTLELGDSALYLCASRSTSVDYEQYFGPGTRLTVT.

The rearrangement uses TRBV5-1 and TRBJ2-1; D might be TRBD1 (6 bases). The CDR3 contains 15 residues. CDR1 is SGHRS and CDR2 is YFSETQ in the germline V gene. V gave up 3 bases and J gave up 5 bases, with 15 bases separating them. CDR3 in amino acids: CASSSTGSAHNEQFF. In DNA form, the CDR3 reads TGCGCCAGCAGCTCCACAGGGAGCGCTCACAATGAGCAGTTCTTC.

The V call is TRBV18, the J call TRBJ2-1; D gene uncertain. The CDR3 totals 13 residues. The germline gives CDR1 KGHSH, CDR2 LQKENI. The V and J ends lost 1 base and 8 bases respectively, with 9 bases between them. In DNA form, the CDR3 reads TGTGCCAGCTCACCACTTTTGAGTGATGAGCAGTTCTTC. It translates to CASSPLLSDEQFF. Filled out from reference TRBV18 and TRBJ2-1, the complete variable domain reads NAGVMQNPRHLVRRRGQEARLRCSPMKGHSHVYWYRQLPEEGLKFMVYLQKENIIDESGMPKERFSAEFPKEGPSILRIQQVVRGDSAAYFCASSPLLSDEQFFGPGTRLTVL.

This chain connects TRBV9 to TRBJ2-7; TRBD2 matches at 8 bases. The ends lost 4 bases at V and 6 bases at J; junction bases unmatched: 9. The CDR3 contains 14 residues. Germline V CDR1 and CDR2: SGDLS, YYNGEE. The CDR3 DNA is TGTGCCAGCAGCCCAACTAGCGGTTCCCTCGAGCAGTACTTC. Amino acids: CASSPTSGSLEQYF.

This clone was seen just once. V gene TRBV18 combines with J gene TRBJ2-7; TRBD2 matches 7 bases. Germline lookup yields CDR1 KGHSH and CDR2 LQKENI. This CDR3 region has 15 residues. Trimming cost V 1 base and J 3 bases; bases outside gene matches: 6. The CDR3 nucleotides read TGTGCCAGCTCACCACTGGAGCGGGGAGACTACGAGCAGTACTTC. Encoded protein: CASSPLERGDYEQYF. The complete variable domain, with remaining parts taken from reference TRBV18 and TRBJ2-7, reads NAGVMQNPRHLVRRRGQEARLRCSPMKGHSHVYWYRQLPEEGLKFMVYLQKENIIDESGMPKERFSAEFPKEGPSILRIQQVVRGDSAAYFCASSPLERGDYEQYFGPGTRLTVT.

This clone was detected only once. The chain links TRBV7-9 to TRBJ1-1, with D perhaps matching TRBD1 (6 bases). Germline CDR1 reads SEHNR; CDR2 reads FQNEAQ (reference sequence). V lost 5 bases to trimming and J lost 0 bases, with 13 bases between them. CDR3 length: 15 amino acids. CDR3 protein: CASSPPTGMNTEAFF. The CDR3 region has the DNA TGTGCCAGCAGCCCTCCGACAGGTATGAACACTGAAGCTTTCTTT.

The gene calls are TRBV3-1 (or the pseudogene TRBV3-2) and TRBJ2-7, with D unclear. Germline V CDR1 and CDR2: LGHDT, YNNKEL (reference sequence). This CDR3 spans 15 amino acids. V was clipped by 4 bases and J by 2 bases, with 15 bases between them. The chain's CDR3 is CASSLRSRIPYEQYF. Here the CDR3 DNA reads TGTGCCAGCAGCCTGCGTTCGAGAATCCCCTACGAGCAGTACTTC.

In DNA form, the CDR3 reads TGTGCCAGTAGGCACAGGGGAGAGACCCAGTACTTC. Its protein product is CASRHRGETQYF. The genes are TRBV19 and TRBJ2-5; TRBD1 aligns across 7 bases. V shed 6 bases and J 4 bases; nucleotides not matched to a gene: 2. CDR3 length: 12 amino acids. Germline-derived CDR1 and CDR2 are LNHDA and SQIVND (reference sequence).

The chain carries TRBV5-6 and TRBJ2-7; 9 nucleotides line up with TRBD1. The CDR3 extends over 15 amino acids. V lost 0 bases to trimming and J lost 9 bases; unmatched junction nucleotides: 10. Germline assignment: CDR1 SGHDT and CDR2 YYEEEE. CDR3 sequence reads: CASSLGIQGAQGQYF. Here the CDR3 DNA reads TGTGCCAGCAGCTTGGGAATACAGGGGGCGCAAGGGCAGTACTTC.

The chain links TRBV28 to TRBJ1-1; the match to TRBD1 covers 11 bases. The junction had 4 bases not matched to a gene; V was cut back by 6 bases and J by 7 bases. Per the germline V gene, CDR1 is MDHEN and CDR2 is SYDVKM. The CDR3 runs 13 residues. The CDR3 loop reads CASRDRGQVEAFF. CDR3 coding DNA: TGTGCCAGCAGGGACAGGGGGCAGGTTGAAGCTTTCTTT.

As DNA, the CDR3 is TGTGCCAGCAGCTCAAATAGGGGACTAGCGGGGTCATCCTACGAGCAGTACTTC. Translated: CASSSNRGLAGSSYEQYF. The genes are TRBV11-2 and TRBJ2-7; TRBD2 aligns across 13 bases. The J segment lost 1 base and the V segment lost 4 bases, leaving 10 bases of the junction unmatched. The CDR3 is made up of 18 amino acids. CDR1 is SGHAT and CDR2 is FQNNGV in the germline V gene.

The chain couples TRBV7-9 to TRBJ2-7; a possible D gene is TRBD1 (7 bases). This CDR3 has 17 amino acids. V was cut by 5 bases and J by 4 bases, with 24 bases left in between. Germline-derived CDR1 and CDR2 are SEHNR and FQNEAQ (reference sequence). CDR3 in DNA: TGTGCCAGCAGCCCAAGGGTTCACAGGGGCGGGATTTACGAGCAGTACTTC. Its protein product is CASSPRVHRGGIYEQYF.